This T cell receptor (beta chain) was observed in a study of blood T cells in healthy people across ages. Study outcomes and limitations: Age showed a roughly linear inverse relationship with TCR beta diversity per million T cells.

Trimming stripped 6 bases from V and 1 base from J, with 12 bases between. Per germline, CDR1 MNHEY and CDR2 SVGAGI. The CDR3 has 14 residues. Together with a sample-barcoded 5' primer, a J-beta primer mix was included in a second PCR lasting roughly 7 to 11 cycles. Every molecule of cDNA carried a tag from a template-switch adaptor with 12 random nucleotides. One entry per CDR3 protein, called by TCRdb with MiXCR from the 5' RACE reads. The table includes roughly 800,000 distinct CDR3 sequences, 58% detected once. The individuals who served as donors were healthy Caucasians living in Russia, aged roughly 6 to 95. Every donor contributed around 10 milliliters of peripheral blood by blood draw. In its sample, this clonotype was seen a few times. Its antigen is unidentified.

The chain has TRBV6-5 and TRBJ1-1; the D is unclear. This TCR was recovered from a man younger than 40 in good health. The sequenced sample was blood. The CDR3 sequence is CASRLGPGNTEAFF. In DNA form, the CDR3 reads TGTGCCAGCAGGTTAGGTCCAGGGAACACTGAAGCTTTCTTT.